This TCR beta chain was identified in a study of cytomegalovirus exposure and HLA in healthy donors. Study observations and caveats: Sequencing likely produced, as an artifact, a cluster of highly shared sequence variants. TCR beta V- and J-gene trimming was later associated with a missense DCLRE1C variant. Cytomegalovirus-associated status was assigned to 164 TCR beta chains.

For this clone: The antigen remains undetermined.

In the PCR, 60 Vbeta and 13 Jbeta primers were used. Repertoires were generated with immunoSEQ multiplex PCR, while TCRdb's copy carries only in-frame clones and drops some. In total, the table holds approximately 43,000 clones. The CDR3 is 12 residues long. V was trimmed by 4 bases and J by 6 bases, leaving 7 bases between them. CDR1 is SGHAT, CDR2 FQNNGV, per germline. Sequenced material: PBMCs. The sequence derives from a young woman in good health and CMV-seronegative. The chain recombines TRBV11-2 with TRBJ1-5; D not certain. This CDR3 is CASSSPGQPQHF. The CDR3 DNA reads TGTGCCAGCAGCTCCCCGGGTCAGCCCCAGCATTTT.